One TCR beta chain is described in this entry. Its antigen is not yet known. Nothing much larger sits one base from this clone, and base qualities are not available. The sample belongs to a study of T cell responses to AZD1222 COVID-19 vaccine (dated by TCRdb to the early 2020s). Turning to the overall study: TCR sequencing was performed for some 250 trial participants, of whom about 210 were given two doses of AZD1222 and around 25 were given two doses of MenACWY control vaccine. Trial participants were enrolled by age into subgroups of 18-55, 56-69 and 70-plus years, and around 150, 28 and 57 TCR-sequenced participants, respectively, were included in these subgroups. Results the study describes overall, beyond this receptor: A significant rise in spike-specific TCR breadth and depth was observed after two AZD1222 doses relative to day 0 and relative to MenACWY recipients. The 56-69-year group was small, and its depth increase did not reach significance, likely because of low power. Only six AZD1222 recipients were SARS-CoV-2 seropositive at baseline, limiting conclusions about previously exposed vaccinees. The vaccine-associated CD4 TCRs covered the entire spike protein, and the dominant responses fell in regions 160-218 and 743-854. Because no day 14 peak-response samples were available, the repertoires could be characterized only after the peak T cell response. Most participants were white British and females outnumbered males, and the authors suggested that clonal diversity may have been underestimated. Nearly half of unique spike-specific TCRs reportedly recognized epitopes outside regions mutated in the B.1.351 and B.1.1.7 variants.

The CDR3 holds 15 amino acids from the cysteine to the phenylalanine. CDR3 DNA is the only sequence kept; it has 45 bases, read in frame from the first base. Sequences LNHDA (CDR1) and SQIVND (CDR2) are obtained from the germline V gene (reference sequence). V is cut by 4 bases and J by 4 bases, and the space between the germline ends is 14 bases. The time point label for this specimen denotes: about 28 days (+/-7) after the second vaccine dose. Because spike-specific TCR depth and breadth did not differ between the two schedules, AZD1222 recipients who got a second dose at roughly 4 weeks were pooled with those who got a second dose at roughly 12 weeks. Vaccinee samples came from UK trials COV001 and COV002, including a single-blind randomized controlled phase 2/3 trial of AZD1222 (ChAdOx1 nCoV-19) in healthy adults. For TCRbeta chain sequencing, PBMC samples from trial participants were taken at day 0 and at day 28 after the second dose.

The CDR3 regions of human TCRbeta chains were analyzed by immunosequencing. The source study handled its data this way. Repertoire TCRs were checked for matches against a reference library of SARS-CoV-2-specific TCRs that had been generated using the MIRA antigen-specificity platform. Breadth was defined as the fraction of unique TCRs that were SARS-CoV-2-associated, and depth was defined as the fraction of total T cells that were SARS-CoV-2-associated. Each spike-specific TCR was assigned to its reactive spike region and to a CD4 or CD8 class using the MIRA data. Log10-transformed breadth and depth values were compared by one-way ANOVA with Sidak's multiple comparisons tests. In its TCRdb copy, this immuneACCESS table keeps in-frame sequences only and misses some clones. Where compared with another copy, unresolved V genes explain less than half of these, and the others have no known cause. Clone size and the V and J calls come from that table; the DNA yielded D and trimming. Here the sample has 120,000 or so clones; approximately 80% occur a single time. Approximately 26% of the sample comes from the top ten.

This chain is built from TRBV19 and TRBJ1-5; a tentative D match to TRBD1 spans 5 bases. The source material was peripheral blood, sampled 28 days after the second AZD1222 dose. The clonotype was recovered from an adult who received the AZD1222 COVID-19 vaccine. The DNA sequence is TGTGCCAGTAGTAACACCCGGGACGGTAATCAGCCCCAGCATTTT. Its protein reads: CASSNTRDGNQPQHF.